Listed below are T cell receptor beta chains from one sample, sequenced in a study of blood T cell repertoires in COVID-19. The method was immunoSEQ multiplex PCR; TCRdb's version includes in-frame clones alone and lacks a portion of them. Altogether 180,000 or so clones are present, 80% to 85% being singletons, with the ten largest covering 10% to 15%. The sample taken for sequencing was PBMCs or T cells enriched from blood (not recorded which). These receptors all come from a woman aged 60-75 years who had recovered from COVID-19. Both conserved end residues are part of each CDR3.

V,CDR3
TRBV2,CASLSGQFYTDTQYF
TRBV30,CAWCSPPNSPLHF
TRBV7-2,CASSFDRGWAAEAFF
TRBV6-1,CASSETGSSNQPQHF
TRBV6-5,CASSYTGLDGYTF
TRBV6-1,CASSDRDRNYEQYF
TRBV18,CASSPGSDRRYNEQFF
TRBV5-8,CASSLTGANGYTF
TRBV9,CASSVGPGEVEKLFF
TRBV7-9,CASSSRDSAGYTF
TRBV2,CASLPGQGAPSYNEQFF
TRBV27,CASSLGQGRPNEQFF
TRBV20-1,CSARTVRGYTF
TRBV19,CASSIFGGDSGYTF
TRBV20-1,CSASPEVGRNYGYTF
TRBV3-1/TRBV3-2,CASSQGQGRETQYF
TRBV7-2,CASSLTGGGAVNTEAFF
TRBV2,CASRGTGPLYNSPLHF
TRBV7-2,CASSHRGVNEQFF
TRBV11-3,CASSHRDRGTDTQYF
TRBV19,CASSDTGPPQPQHF
TRBV10-1,CASSYSSYEQYF
TRBV30,CAWSQSGEWNEKLFF
TRBV2,CASAGTSGSYEQYF
TRBV6-6,CASTPIIYELSEAFF
TRBV24-1,CATSETARTSGDEYEQYF
TRBV27,CASSYQPGSNYGYTF
TRBV28,CASSLRGGSYEQYF
TRBV7-2,CASSPGQGPYEQYF
TRBV4-1,CASSQEWQGTIYEQYF
TRBV28,CASRSGGVGADTQYF
TRBV6-5,CASSYSSYSNQPQHF
TRBV10-2,CASSEGQYEKLFF
TRBV5-1,CASSLEPGDSPLHF
TRBV28,CASNLEDSTDTQYF
TRBV21-1,CASSARSWRTGPPLDYGYTF
TRBV9,CASSVGAGGPGETQYF
TRBV29-1,CSVGQGPYNEQFF
TRBV3-1/TRBV3-2,CASSQGAGPNTGELFF
TRBV7-3,CASSPSTGTEAFF
TRBV4-1,CASSPIAGTGDYEQYF